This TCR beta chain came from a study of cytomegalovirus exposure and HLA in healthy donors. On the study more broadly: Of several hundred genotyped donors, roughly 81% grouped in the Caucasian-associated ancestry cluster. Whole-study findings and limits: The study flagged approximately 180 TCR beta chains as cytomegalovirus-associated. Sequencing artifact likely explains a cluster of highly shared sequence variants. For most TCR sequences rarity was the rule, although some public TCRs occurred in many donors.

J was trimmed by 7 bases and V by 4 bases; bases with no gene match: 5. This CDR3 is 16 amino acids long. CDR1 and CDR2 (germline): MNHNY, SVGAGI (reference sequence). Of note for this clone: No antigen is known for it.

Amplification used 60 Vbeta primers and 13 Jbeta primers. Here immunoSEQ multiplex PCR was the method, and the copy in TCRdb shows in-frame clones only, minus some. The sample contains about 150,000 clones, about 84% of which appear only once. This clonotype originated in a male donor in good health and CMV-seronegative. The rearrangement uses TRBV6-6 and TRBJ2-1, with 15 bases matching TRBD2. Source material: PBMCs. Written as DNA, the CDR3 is TGTGCCAGCAGTTTTGGGGGGACTAGCGGGAGGAATGAGCAGTTCTTC. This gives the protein CASSFGGTSGRNEQFF.